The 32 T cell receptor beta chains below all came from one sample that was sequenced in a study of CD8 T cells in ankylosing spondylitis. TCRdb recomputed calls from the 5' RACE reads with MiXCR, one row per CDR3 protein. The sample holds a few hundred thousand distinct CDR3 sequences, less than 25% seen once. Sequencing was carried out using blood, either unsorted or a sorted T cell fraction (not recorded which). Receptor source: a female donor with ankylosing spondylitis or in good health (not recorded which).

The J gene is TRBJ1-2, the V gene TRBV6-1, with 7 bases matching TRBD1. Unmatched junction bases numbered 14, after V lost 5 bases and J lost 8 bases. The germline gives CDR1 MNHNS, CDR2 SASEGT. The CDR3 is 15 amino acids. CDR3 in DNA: TGTGCCAGCAGTCCAAGACAGGGATCCCTTTGGGGCTACACCTTC. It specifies CASSPRQGSLWGYTF.

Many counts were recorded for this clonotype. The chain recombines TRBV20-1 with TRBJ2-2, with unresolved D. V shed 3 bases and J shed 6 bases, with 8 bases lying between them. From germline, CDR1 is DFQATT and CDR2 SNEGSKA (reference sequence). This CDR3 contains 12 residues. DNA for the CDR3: TGCAGTGCTAGCCCAGATGCCGGGGAGCTGTTTTTT. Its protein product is CSASPDAGELFF.

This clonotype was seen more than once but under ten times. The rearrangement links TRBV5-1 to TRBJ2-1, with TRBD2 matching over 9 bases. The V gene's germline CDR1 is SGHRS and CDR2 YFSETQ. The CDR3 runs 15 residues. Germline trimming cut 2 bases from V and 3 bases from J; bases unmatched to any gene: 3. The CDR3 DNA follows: TGCGCCAGCAGCTTTCCGACTAGCGGCTACAATGAGCAGTTCTTC. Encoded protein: CASSFPTSGYNEQFF.

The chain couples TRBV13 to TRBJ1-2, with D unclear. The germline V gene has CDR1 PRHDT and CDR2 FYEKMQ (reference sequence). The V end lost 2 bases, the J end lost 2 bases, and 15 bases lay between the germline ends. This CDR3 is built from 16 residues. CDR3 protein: CASSLYEGGRNYGYTF. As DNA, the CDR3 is TGTGCCAGCAGCTTATACGAGGGAGGGAGGAACTATGGCTACACCTTC.

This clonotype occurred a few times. CDR3 loop: CSVGDGRAPDTQYF. The CDR3 nucleotides are TGCAGCGTTGGGGATGGGAGGGCCCCAGATACGCAGTATTTT. The V and J genes are TRBV29-1 and TRBJ2-3, with 7 bases fitting TRBD2. This CDR3 is 14 amino acids long. Germline V gives CDR1 SQVTM, CDR2 ANQGSEA. After removal of 4 bases from V and 4 bases from J, the junction contained 8 bases not matched to a gene.

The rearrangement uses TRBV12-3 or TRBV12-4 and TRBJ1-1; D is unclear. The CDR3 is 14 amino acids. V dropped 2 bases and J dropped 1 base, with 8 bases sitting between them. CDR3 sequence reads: CASSLMAQNTEAFF. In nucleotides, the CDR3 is TGTGCCAGCAGTTTAATGGCGCAGAACACTGAAGCTTTCTTT.

The CDR3 region is CASTRGVNEQFF. The CDR3 DNA is TGTGCCAGCACCAGGGGGGTCAATGAGCAGTTCTTC. The genes are TRBV2 and TRBJ2-1; TRBD1 is a possible D gene (7 bases). Per germline, CDR1 SNHLY and CDR2 FYNNEI. This CDR3 region has 12 residues. Between the trimmed V and J ends, which lost 7 bases and 6 bases, there was a span of 10 bases.

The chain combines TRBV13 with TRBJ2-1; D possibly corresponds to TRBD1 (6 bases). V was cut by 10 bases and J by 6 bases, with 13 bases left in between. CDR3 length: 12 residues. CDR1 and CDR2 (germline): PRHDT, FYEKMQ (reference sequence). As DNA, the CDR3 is TGTGCCATCCGCCGGGACACCAATGAGCAGTTCTTC. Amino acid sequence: CAIRRDTNEQFF.

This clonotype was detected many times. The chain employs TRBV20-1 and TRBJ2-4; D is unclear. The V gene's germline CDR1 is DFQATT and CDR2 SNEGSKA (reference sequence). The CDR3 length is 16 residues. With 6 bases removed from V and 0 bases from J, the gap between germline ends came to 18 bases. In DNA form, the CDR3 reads TGCAGTGCCCTCCCATATTCAAACCTAGCCAAAAACATTCAGTACTTC. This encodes CSALPYSNLAKNIQYF.

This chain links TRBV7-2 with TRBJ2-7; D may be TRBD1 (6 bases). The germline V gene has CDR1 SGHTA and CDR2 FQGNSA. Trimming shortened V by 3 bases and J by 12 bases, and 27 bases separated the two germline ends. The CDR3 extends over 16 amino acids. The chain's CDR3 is CASSFRGGGKLDRPYF. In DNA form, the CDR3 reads TGTGCCAGCAGCTTCAGAGGGGGTGGAAAGCTGGATCGGCCGTACTTC.

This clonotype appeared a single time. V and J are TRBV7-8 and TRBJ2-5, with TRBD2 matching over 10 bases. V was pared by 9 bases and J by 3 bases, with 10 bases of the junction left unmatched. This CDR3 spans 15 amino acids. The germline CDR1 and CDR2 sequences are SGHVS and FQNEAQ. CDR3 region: CASNGGLAGEETQYF. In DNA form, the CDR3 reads TGTGCCAGTAACGGGGGGCTAGCGGGAGAAGAGACCCAGTACTTC.

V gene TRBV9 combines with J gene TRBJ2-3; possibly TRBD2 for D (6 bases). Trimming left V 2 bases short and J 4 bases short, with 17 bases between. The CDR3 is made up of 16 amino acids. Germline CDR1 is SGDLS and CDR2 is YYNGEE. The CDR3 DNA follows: TGTGCCAGCAGCGTGGGGGGTAATGATTTGGCAGATACGCAGTATTTT. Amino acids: CASSVGGNDLADTQYF. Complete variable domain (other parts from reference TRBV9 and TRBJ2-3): DSGVTQTPKHLITATGQRVTLRCSPRSGDLSVYWYQQSLDQGLQFLIQYYNGEERAKGNILERFSAQQFPDLHSELNLSSLELGDSALYFCASSVGGNDLADTQYFGPGTRLTVL.

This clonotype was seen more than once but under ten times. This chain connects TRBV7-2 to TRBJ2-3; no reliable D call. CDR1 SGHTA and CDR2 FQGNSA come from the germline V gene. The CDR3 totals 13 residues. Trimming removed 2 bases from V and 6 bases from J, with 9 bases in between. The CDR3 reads CASSLPSRDTQYF. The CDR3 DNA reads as TGTGCCAGCAGCTTACCCTCCCGCGATACGCAGTATTTT.

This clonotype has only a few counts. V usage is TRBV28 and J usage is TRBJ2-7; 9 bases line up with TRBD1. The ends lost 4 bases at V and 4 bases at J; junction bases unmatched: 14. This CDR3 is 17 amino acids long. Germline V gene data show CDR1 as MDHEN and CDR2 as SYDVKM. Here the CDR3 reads CASSSPPGTGSLYEQYF. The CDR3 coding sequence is TGTGCCAGCAGTTCCCCCCCAGGGACAGGGTCCCTGTACGAGCAGTACTTC. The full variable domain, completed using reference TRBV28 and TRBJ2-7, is DVKVTQSSRYLVKRTGEKVFLECVQDMDHENMFWYRQDPGLGLRLIYFSYDVKMKEKGDIPEGYSVSREKKERFSLILESASTNQTSMYLCASSSPPGTGSLYEQYFGPGTRLTVT.

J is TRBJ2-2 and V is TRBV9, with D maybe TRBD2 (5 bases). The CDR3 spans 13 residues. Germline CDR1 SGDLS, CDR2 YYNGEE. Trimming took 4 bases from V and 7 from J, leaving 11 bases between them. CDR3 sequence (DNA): TGTGCCAGCAGCCCCCGAAGCGGCGGGGAGCTGTTTTTT. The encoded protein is CASSPRSGGELFF.

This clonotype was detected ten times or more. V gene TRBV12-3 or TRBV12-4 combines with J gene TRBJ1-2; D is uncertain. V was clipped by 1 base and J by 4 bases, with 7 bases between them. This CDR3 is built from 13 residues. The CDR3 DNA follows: TGTGCCAGCAGTTTAGGGCGGTCCTATGGCTACACCTTC. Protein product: CASSLGRSYGYTF.

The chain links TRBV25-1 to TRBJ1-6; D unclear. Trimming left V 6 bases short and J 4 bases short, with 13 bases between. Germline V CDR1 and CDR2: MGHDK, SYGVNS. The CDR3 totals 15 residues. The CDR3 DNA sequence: TGTGCCAGCAGGGGTCCTCCTACTTATAATTCACCCCTCCACTTT. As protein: CASRGPPTYNSPLHF.

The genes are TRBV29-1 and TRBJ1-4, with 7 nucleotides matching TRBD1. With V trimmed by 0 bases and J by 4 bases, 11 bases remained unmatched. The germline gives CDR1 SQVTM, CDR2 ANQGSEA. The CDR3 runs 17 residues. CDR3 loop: CSVEDSDRRDYNEKLFF. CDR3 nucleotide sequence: TGCAGCGTTGAAGATTCGGACAGGAGGGACTATAATGAAAAACTGTTTTTT.

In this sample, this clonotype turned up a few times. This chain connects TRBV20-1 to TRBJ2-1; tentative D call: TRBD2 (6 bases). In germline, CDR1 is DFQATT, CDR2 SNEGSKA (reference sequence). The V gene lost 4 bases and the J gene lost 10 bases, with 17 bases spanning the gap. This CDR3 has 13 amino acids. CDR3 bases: TGCAGTGCTACAGGGACGAAACGGGGGGAGCAGTTCTTC. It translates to CSATGTKRGEQFF.

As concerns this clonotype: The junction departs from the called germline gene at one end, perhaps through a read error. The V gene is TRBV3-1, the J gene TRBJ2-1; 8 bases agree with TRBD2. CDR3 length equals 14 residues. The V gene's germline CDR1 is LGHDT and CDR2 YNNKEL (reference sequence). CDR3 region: CASRQAGEESEQFF. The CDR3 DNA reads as TGTGCCAGCAGACAAGCGGGAGAAGAAAGTGAGCAGTTCTTC.

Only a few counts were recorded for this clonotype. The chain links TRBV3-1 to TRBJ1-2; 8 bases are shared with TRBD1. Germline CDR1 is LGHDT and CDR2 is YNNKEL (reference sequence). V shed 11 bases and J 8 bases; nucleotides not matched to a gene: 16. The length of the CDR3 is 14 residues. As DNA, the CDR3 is TGTGCCCGCTGTCCCGGGACAGGCTCAAGGGGCTACACCTTC. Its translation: CARCPGTGSRGYTF.

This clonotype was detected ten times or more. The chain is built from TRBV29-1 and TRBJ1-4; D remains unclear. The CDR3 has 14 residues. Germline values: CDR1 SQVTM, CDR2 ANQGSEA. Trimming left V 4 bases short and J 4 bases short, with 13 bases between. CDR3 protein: CSVVVGLGNEKLFF. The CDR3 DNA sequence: TGCAGCGTTGTGGTTGGCCTTGGTAATGAAAAACTGTTTTTT.

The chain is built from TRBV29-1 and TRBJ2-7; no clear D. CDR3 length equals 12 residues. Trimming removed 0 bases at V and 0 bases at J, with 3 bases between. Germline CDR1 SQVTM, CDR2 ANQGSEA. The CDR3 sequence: CSVEDRSYEQYF. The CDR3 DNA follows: TGCAGCGTTGAAGATCGCTCCTACGAGCAGTACTTC.

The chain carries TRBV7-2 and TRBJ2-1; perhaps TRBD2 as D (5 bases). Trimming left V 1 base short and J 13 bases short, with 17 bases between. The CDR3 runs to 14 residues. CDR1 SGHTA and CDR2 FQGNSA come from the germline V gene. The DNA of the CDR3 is TGTGCCAGCAGCTTAGAGACACCCAACGGGAAACAGTTCTTC. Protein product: CASSLETPNGKQFF.

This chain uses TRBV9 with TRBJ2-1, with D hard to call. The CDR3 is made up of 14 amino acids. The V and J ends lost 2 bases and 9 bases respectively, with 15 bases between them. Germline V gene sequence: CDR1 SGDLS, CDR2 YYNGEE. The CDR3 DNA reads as TGTGCCAGCAGCGTCGAACCCGGCCCAAGTGAGCAGTTCTTC. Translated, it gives CASSVEPGPSEQFF.

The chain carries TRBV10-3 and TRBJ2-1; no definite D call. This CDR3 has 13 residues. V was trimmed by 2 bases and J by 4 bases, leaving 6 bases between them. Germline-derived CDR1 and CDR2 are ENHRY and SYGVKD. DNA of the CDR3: TGTGCCATCAGTGAGATGGAATACAATGAGCAGTTCTTC. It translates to CAISEMEYNEQFF.

The DNA for the CDR3 is TGCAGCGTTGCGACTTCTAACACTGAAGCTTTCTTT. Translating it yields CSVATSNTEAFF. V and J are TRBV29-1 and TRBJ1-1; D unresolved. CDR3 length equals 12 residues. V lost 4 bases, J lost 2 bases, and 8 bases lay in between. The germline V gene has CDR1 SQVTM and CDR2 ANQGSEA.

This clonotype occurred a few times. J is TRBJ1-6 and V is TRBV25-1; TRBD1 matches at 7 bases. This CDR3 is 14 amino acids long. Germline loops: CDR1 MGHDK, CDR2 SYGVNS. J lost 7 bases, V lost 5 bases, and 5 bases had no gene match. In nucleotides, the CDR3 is TGTGCCAGCAGTCCGGACAGGCGGAATTCACCCCTCCACTTT. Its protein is CASSPDRRNSPLHF.

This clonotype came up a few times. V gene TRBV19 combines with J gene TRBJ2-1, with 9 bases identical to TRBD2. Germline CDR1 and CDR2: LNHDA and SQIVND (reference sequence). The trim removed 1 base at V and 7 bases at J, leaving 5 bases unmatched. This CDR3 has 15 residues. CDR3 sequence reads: CASSIGGRADNEQFF. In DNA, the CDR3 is TGTGCCAGTAGTATAGGCGGGAGGGCCGATAATGAGCAGTTCTTC.

Here the CDR3 reads CASARGSYNNEQFF. For the CDR3, the DNA is TGTGCTAGTGCCCGCGGAAGCTATAACAATGAGCAGTTCTTC. The chain carries TRBV12-5 and TRBJ2-1; D gene unclear. Germline V gene lookup returns CDR1 LGHNT and CDR2 FRNRAP. The CDR3 spans 14 residues. V gave up 7 bases and J gave up 5 bases, with 15 bases separating them.

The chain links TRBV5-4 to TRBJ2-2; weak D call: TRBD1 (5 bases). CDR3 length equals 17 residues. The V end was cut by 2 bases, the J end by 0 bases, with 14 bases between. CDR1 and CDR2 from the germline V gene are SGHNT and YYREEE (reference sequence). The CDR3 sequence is CASSFGAGTTNTGELFF. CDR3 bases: TGTGCCAGCAGCTTTGGGGCTGGTACTACGAACACCGGGGAGCTGTTTTTT.

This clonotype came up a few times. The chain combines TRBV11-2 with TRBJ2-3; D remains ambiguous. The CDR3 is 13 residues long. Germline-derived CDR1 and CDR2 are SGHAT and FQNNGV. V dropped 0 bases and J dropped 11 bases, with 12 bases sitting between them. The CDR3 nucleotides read TGTGCCAGCAGCTTAGAGTCAGAAAGTCAGCAGTATTTT. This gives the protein CASSLESESQQYF.